The 8 T cell receptor beta chains given below trace back to one sample, sequenced in a study of blood T cells in healthy people across ages. Next came a second PCR, run for about 7 to 12 cycles, which used a sample-barcoded 5' primer along with a J-beta primer mix. TCRdb re-called the 5' RACE reads through MiXCR, storing one row per CDR3 protein. Of about 1.1 million distinct CDR3 sequences detected, roughly two fifths appear once; the ten largest clones hold around 12%. Material: blood. These receptor sequences come from a man between 18 and 35 years old in good health.

This clonotype was recorded a few times. The V and J genes are TRBV20-1 and TRBJ1-2, with D maybe TRBD1 (5 bases). The CDR3 is 13 amino acids. Deletions cut 3 bases from V and 3 bases from J, with 11 bases between. Germline V gene data show CDR1 as DFQATT and CDR2 as SNEGSKA (reference sequence). The CDR3 loop reads CSASGREHYGYTF. Written as DNA, the CDR3 is TGCAGTGCTAGTGGCAGGGAACACTATGGCTACACCTTC.

The chain links TRBV5-6 to TRBJ2-3; D might be TRBD1 (6 bases). This CDR3 spans 15 amino acids. Germline V lookup: CDR1 SGHDT, CDR2 YYEEEE. Trimming took 2 bases from V and 4 from J, leaving 14 bases between them. CDR3 DNA: TGTGCCAGCAGCTTCTCCTTACAGGGAGCAGATACGCAGTATTTT. Amino acids: CASSFSLQGADTQYF.

V and J are TRBV12-3 or TRBV12-4 and TRBJ2-7; 8 positions match TRBD1. V was pared by 6 bases and J by 1 base, with 11 bases of the junction left unmatched. This CDR3 has 16 residues. In DNA form, the CDR3 reads TGTGCCAGCAGGGGGGCGGACAGGGAGTTATCCTACGAGCAGTACTTC. It yields the protein CASRGADRELSYEQYF.

The chain combines TRBV7-7 with TRBJ2-2; 10 bases are a match to TRBD2. The CDR3 consists of 15 residues. Germline V gene sequence: CDR1 SSHAT, CDR2 FNYEAQ (reference sequence). V was clipped by 3 bases and J by 5 bases; unmatched bases: 3. The CDR3, as DNA: TGTGCCAGCAGCTTCGGGACTAGCGATACCGGGGAGCTGTTTTTT. Its translation is CASSFGTSDTGELFF.

V gene TRBV20-1 combines with J gene TRBJ1-1, with 7 positions matching TRBD1. CDR1 and CDR2 from the germline V gene are DFQATT and SNEGSKA (reference sequence). The length of the CDR3 is 12 residues. Unmatched junction bases numbered 6, after V lost 4 bases and J lost 7 bases. CDR3 region: CSAIRGSGEAFF. The CDR3 DNA is TGCAGTGCTATCAGGGGGAGTGGTGAAGCTTTCTTT.

This clonotype has more than one count but fewer than ten. The V call is TRBV7-2, the J call TRBJ1-2; D remains unclear. In germline, CDR1 is SGHTA, CDR2 FQGNSA. CDR3 length equals 13 residues. V lost 4 bases, J lost 11 bases, and 17 bases lay in between. CDR3 bases: TGTGCCAGCAGCTCCGCTTGGGAGGGTAGATACACCTTC. Translation gives CASSSAWEGRYTF.

This chain uses TRBV7-2 with TRBJ2-1; 14 bases align to TRBD2. Germline V CDR1 and CDR2: SGHTA, FQGNSA. J lost 7 bases, V lost 1 base, and 6 bases had no gene match. This CDR3 region has 17 residues. DNA for the CDR3: TGTGCCAGCAGCTTAGGATGGGGACTAGCGGGAGAGAATGAGCAGTTCTTC. Protein sequence: CASSLGWGLAGENEQFF.

Remarks on this clonotype: One end of the junction varies from germline; a read error may be responsible. V is TRBV4-2 and J is TRBJ2-7; D not resolved. This CDR3 has 15 amino acids. CDR1 and CDR2 from the germline V gene are LGHNA and YNFKEQ. The CDR3 region is CASSQVSESSYGQYF. The CDR3 DNA follows: TGTGCCAGCAGCCAAGTATCGGAGAGCTCCTACGGGCAGTACTTC.